One T cell receptor (beta chain) is described in this entry. Its antigen remains unidentified. CDR1 and CDR2 from the germline V gene are MNHEY and SMNVEV (reference sequence). The CDR3 has 16 amino acids. The junction had 11 bases not matched to a gene; V was cut back by 6 bases and J by 5 bases. These data belong to a study of cytomegalovirus exposure and HLA in healthy donors. Across the study: Most genotyped donors, roughly 83% of roughly 400, had Caucasian-associated genetic ancestry. The study's findings and limits: The study labeled 164 TCR beta chains cytomegalovirus-associated. Most of the TCR beta V segments (in an earlier analysis) were productive either about 87% or about 30% of the time. Some highly shared sequence variants likely arose as a pipeline artifact.

It was with 60 Vbeta and 13 Jbeta primers that the PCR ran. TCRdb's table, derived via immunoSEQ multiplex PCR, lists solely in-frame clones and lacks some. The data show about 250,000 clones, around 80% seen once. The TCR comes from a boy between 10 and 17 years old in good health and CMV-seronegative. Sequenced: PBMCs. The chain is built from TRBV27 and TRBJ2-2, with 8 bases matching TRBD1. Written as DNA, the CDR3 is TGTGCCAGCAGCTCTCCCCAGGGGGCTTTAACCGGGGAGCTGTTTTTT. This codes for CASSSPQGALTGELFF.